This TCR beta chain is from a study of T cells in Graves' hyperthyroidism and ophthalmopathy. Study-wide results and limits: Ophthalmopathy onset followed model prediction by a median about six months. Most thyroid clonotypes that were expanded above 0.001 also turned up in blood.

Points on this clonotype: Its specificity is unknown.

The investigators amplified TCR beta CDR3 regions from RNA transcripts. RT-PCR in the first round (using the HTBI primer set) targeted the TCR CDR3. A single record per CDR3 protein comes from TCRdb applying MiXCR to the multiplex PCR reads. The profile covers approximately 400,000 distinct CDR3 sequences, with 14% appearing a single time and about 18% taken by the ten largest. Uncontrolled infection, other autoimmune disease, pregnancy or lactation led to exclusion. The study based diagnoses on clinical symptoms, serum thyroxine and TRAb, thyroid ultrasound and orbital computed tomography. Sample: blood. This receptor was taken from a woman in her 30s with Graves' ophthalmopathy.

CDR3 in DNA: TGCAGTGCTAGACTCTCCCCGGGACTCACGACAGGGTATACGCAGTATTTT. Its translation is CSARLSPGLTTGYTQYF. The V and J genes are TRBV20-1 and TRBJ2-3, with a tentative D call TRBD1 (7 bases). Trimming stripped 2 bases from V and 7 bases from J, with 25 bases between. The CDR3 consists of 17 residues. The germline V gene encodes CDR1 DFQATT and CDR2 SNEGSKA (reference sequence).